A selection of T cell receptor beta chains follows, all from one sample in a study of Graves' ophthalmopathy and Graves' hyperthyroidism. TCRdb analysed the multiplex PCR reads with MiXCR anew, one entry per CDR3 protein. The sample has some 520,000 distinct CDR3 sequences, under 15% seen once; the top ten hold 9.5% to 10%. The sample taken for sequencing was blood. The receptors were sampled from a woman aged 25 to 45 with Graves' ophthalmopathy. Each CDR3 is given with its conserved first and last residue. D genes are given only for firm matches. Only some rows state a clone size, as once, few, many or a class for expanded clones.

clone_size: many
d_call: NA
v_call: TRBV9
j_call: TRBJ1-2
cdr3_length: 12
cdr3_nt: TGTGCCAGCAGCTTTGGGACCGACGGCTACACCTTC
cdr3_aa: CASSFGTDGYTF

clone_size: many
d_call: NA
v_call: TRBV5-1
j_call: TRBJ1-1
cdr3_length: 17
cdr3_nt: TGCGCCAGCAGCTTGGGGCCGGCAGGGGCGGTGAACACTGAAGCTTTCTTT
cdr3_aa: CASSLGPAGAVNTEAFF

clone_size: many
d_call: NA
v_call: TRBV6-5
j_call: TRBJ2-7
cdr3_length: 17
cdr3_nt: TGTGCCAGCAGTTACTGGGGTACGGCAGGGGCCACCTACGAGCAGTACTTC
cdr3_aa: CASSYWGTAGATYEQYF

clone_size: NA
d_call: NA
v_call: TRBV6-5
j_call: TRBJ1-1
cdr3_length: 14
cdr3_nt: TGTGCCAGCAGTTACTCGTCAGGGAACACGAGAGCTTTCTTT
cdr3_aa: CASSYSSGNTRAFF

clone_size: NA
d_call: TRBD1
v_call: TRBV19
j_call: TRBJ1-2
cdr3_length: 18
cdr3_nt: TGTGCCAGTACTGCTACCGAATTCCGACAGGGGGAGAACTATGGCTACACCTTC
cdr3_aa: CASTATEFRQGENYGYTF

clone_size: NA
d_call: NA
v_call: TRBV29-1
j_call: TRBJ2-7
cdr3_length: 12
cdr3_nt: TGCAGCGTTGAGTTAACAGGGAACGAGCAGTACTTC
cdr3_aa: CSVELTGNEQYF

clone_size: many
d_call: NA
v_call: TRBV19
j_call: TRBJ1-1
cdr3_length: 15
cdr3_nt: TGTGCCAGCCTCGATTGGGGGGGAGAGAACACTGAAGCTTTCTTT
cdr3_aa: CASLDWGGENTEAFF

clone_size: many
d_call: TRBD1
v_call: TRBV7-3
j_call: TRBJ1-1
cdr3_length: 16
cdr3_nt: TGTGCCAGCAGCTCCAGGACAGGGGGCAGTGTCACTGAAGCTTTCTTT
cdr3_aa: CASSSRTGGSVTEAFF

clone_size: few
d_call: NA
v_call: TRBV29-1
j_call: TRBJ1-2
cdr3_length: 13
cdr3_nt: TGCAGCGTTGAAGAGGCCTCGGAGTATGGCTACACCTTC
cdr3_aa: CSVEEASEYGYTF

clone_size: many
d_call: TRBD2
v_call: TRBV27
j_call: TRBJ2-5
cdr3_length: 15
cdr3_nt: TGTGCCAGCAGTTTGTCAAGCGGGGACCAAGAGACCCAGTACTTC
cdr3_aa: CASSLSSGDQETQYF

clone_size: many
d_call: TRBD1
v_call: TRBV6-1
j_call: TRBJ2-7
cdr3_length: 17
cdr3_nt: TGTGCCAGCAAAAAATATCCGGGACAGGGAGTCACCTACGAGCAGTACTTC
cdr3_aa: CASKKYPGQGVTYEQYF

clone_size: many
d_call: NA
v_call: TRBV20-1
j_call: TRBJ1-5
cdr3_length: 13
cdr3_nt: TGCAGTGCTGGCGGCAAGGGGGGTCAGCCCCAGCATTTT
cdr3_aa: CSAGGKGGQPQHF

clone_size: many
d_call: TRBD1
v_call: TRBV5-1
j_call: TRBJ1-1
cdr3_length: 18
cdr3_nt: TGCGCCAGCAGCCGCCCCGCGGTAGGGACAGGGGTGTACACTGAAGCTTTCTTT
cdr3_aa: CASSRPAVGTGVYTEAFF

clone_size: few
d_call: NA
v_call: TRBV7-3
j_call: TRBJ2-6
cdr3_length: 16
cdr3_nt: TGTGCCAGCAGCTTAGTCGGGGGTGCTGGGGCCAACGTCCTGACTTTC
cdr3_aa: CASSLVGGAGANVLTF

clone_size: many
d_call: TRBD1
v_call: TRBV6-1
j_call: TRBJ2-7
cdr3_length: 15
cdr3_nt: TGTGCCAGCAGCCGTTATCCGACAGGGGAGTACGAGCAGTACTTC
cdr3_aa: CASSRYPTGEYEQYF